This TCR beta chain was sequenced in a study of T-cell reconstitution after alpha-beta-depleted transplantation in children. As it was prepared, the TCRbeta library received unique molecular identifiers. TCRdb independently ran MiXCR on the PCR reads; one entry per CDR3 protein. The table includes 330,000 or so distinct CDR3 sequences, roughly 9.1% detected once. This clonotype was counted at least ten times. As yet, its antigen is unknown. One junction end does not reproduce the germline sequence, and a read error may be involved. Looked up from germline, CDR1 is SGHRS and CDR2 is YFSETQ. The CDR3 runs to 15 residues. Study-level points and caveats: Newly generated T cells supplied most T-cell counts and diversity one year post-transplant.

V gene TRBV5-1 combines with J gene TRBJ2-1; the match to TRBD2 covers 10 bases. The specimen was PBMCs, collected before TCRalphabeta/CD19-depleted stem cell transplant. The sequence derives from a boy younger than two with acute myeloid leukemia, due to receive a stem cell transplant. The DNA of the CDR3 is TGTGCCAGCTCACTAGCGGGAACCTCCTACAATGAGCAGTTCTTC. Encoded protein: CASSLAGTSYNEQFF.